Listed below are T cell receptor beta chains from one sample, sequenced in a study of beta chain features in type 1 diabetes. TCRdb keeps only in-frame clones here, not all; method: immunoSEQ multiplex PCR. Among under 800,000 clones listed, roughly 15% were seen once. The specimen sequenced was naive CD4+ T cells from blood. These receptors came from a young man in good health. CDR3s include the opening cysteine and the closing phenylalanine or tryptophan. A D gene is named only where the DNA matches it firmly. Clone size appears in some rows only: once, few, many, or a class for an expanded clone.

V: TRBV27
D: TRBD1
J: TRBJ2-1
size: once
DNA: TGTGCCAGCAGTTCTCAATCCGGGACAGGGGGCAATTACTACAATGAGCAGTTCTTC
CDR3: CASSSQSGTGGNYYNEQFF

V: TRBV18
D: TRBD1
J: TRBJ1-5
size: .
DNA: TGTGCCAGCTCACGGTCTGGACAGGGAGTGATGCCCCAGCATTTT
CDR3: CASSRSGQGVMPQHF

V: TRBV29-1
D: TRBD1
J: TRBJ2-3
size: few
DNA: TGCAGCGCTGAAAGGGGGCCAGGGAGTACAGATACGCAGTATTTT
CDR3: CSAERGPGSTDTQYF

V: TRBV7-2
D: .
J: TRBJ2-1
size: few
DNA: TGTGCCAGCAGCTTAAATGGATGGGTCAATGAGCAGTTCTTC
CDR3: CASSLNGWVNEQFF

V: TRBV18
D: TRBD1
J: TRBJ2-7
size: .
DNA: TGTGCCAGCTCACCAAAAGCCCAGACAGGGAGCTACGAGCAGTACTTC
CDR3: CASSPKAQTGSYEQYF

V: TRBV6-8
D: TRBD1
J: TRBJ2-7
size: .
DNA: TGTGCCAGCAGCCCACCCCGGGACAGGAAACCCCACGAGCAGTACTTC
CDR3: CASSPPRDRKPHEQYF

V: TRBV9
D: .
J: TRBJ2-6
size: .
DNA: TGTGCCAGCAGCGTATCACCTGCTGGTTTCTCCGGGGCCAACGTCCTGACTTTC
CDR3: CASSVSPAGFSGANVLTF

V: TRBV6-5
D: TRBD1
J: TRBJ1-2
size: .
DNA: TGTGCCAGCACAGGGGGCGTAGGCTATGGCTACACCTTC
CDR3: CASTGGVGYGYTF

V: TRBV9
D: .
J: TRBJ1-2
size: .
DNA: TGTGCCAGCAGCGTAGACGTTGGCTCGGAGACCAGGGGCTATGGCTACACCTTC
CDR3: CASSVDVGSETRGYGYTF

V: TRBV18
D: TRBD1
J: TRBJ2-1
size: few
DNA: TGTGCCAGCTCACCAATCAGTGACAGGGGTGGTGAGCAGTTCTTC
CDR3: CASSPISDRGGEQFF

V: TRBV7-2
D: TRBD2
J: TRBJ2-1
size: once
DNA: TGTGCCAGCAGCTTAGAAGCGGGAGGAGGCAATGAGCAGTTCTTC
CDR3: CASSLEAGGGNEQFF

V: TRBV7-2
D: TRBD2
J: TRBJ2-3
size: .
DNA: TGTGCCAGCAGCCCTCCGGGACTAGCGGGGGGCACAGATACGCAGTATTTT
CDR3: CASSPPGLAGGTDTQYF

V: TRBV19
D: TRBD1
J: TRBJ1-5
size: few
DNA: TGTGCCAGTAGCTCACAGGGGACTGTGGGCCAGCCCCAGCATTTT
CDR3: CASSSQGTVGQPQHF

V: TRBV18
D: .
J: TRBJ2-1
size: few
DNA: TGTGCCAGCTCACCACCCGCCAGGGGCCTCCCCAATGAGCAGTTCTTC
CDR3: CASSPPARGLPNEQFF

V: TRBV29-1
D: TRBD1
J: TRBJ2-7
size: .
DNA: TGCAGCGTTGTGGTGACAGGGTCCTACGAGCAGTACTTC
CDR3: CSVVVTGSYEQYF

V: TRBV10-3
D: .
J: TRBJ1-4
size: .
DNA: TGTGCCATCAGTGAGTCAGGGACCGAAAAACTGTTTTTT
CDR3: CAISESGTEKLFF

V: TRBV28
D: .
J: TRBJ2-7
size: few
DNA: TGTGCCAGCAGTTTTGGCGGACAAGCCTACGAGCAGTACTTC
CDR3: CASSFGGQAYEQYF

V: TRBV7-2
D: TRBD2
J: TRBJ2-2
size: .
DNA: TGTGCCAGCAGGCGGACTAGCGGGGGTCTCGGGGAGCTGTTTTTT
CDR3: CASRRTSGGLGELFF

V: TRBV6-5
D: .
J: TRBJ2-6
size: few
DNA: TGTGCCAGCAGTTACACCGGGTTATCTGGGGCCAACGTCCTGACTTTC
CDR3: CASSYTGLSGANVLTF

V: TRBV2
D: TRBD1
J: TRBJ1-2
size: few
DNA: TGTGCCAGCAGTGAAGCGGGGACAGACAACTATGGCTACACCTTC
CDR3: CASSEAGTDNYGYTF

V: TRBV2
D: .
J: TRBJ1-2
size: .
DNA: TGTGCCATCGGGGGCTACACCTTC
CDR3: CAIGGYTF

V: TRBV15
D: TRBD1
J: TRBJ1-1
size: .
DNA: TGTGCCACCAGCAGAGAGGCCGGGACAGGCGGAGCTTTCTTT
CDR3: CATSREAGTGGAFF

V: TRBV7-2
D: .
J: TRBJ2-7
size: few
DNA: TGTGCCAGCAGCCTCGGCCGGGACTCCTACGAGCAGTACTTC
CDR3: CASSLGRDSYEQYF

V: TRBV6-5
D: TRBD2
J: TRBJ2-2
size: .
DNA: TGTGCCAGCAGTTACTCGTCCGGGAGGGGCGCCGGGGAGCTGTTTTTT
CDR3: CASSYSSGRGAGELFF

V: TRBV14
D: TRBD2
J: TRBJ2-1
size: few
DNA: TGTGCCAGCAGCCAAGTTTTAGCGGGGGCTGCGTTCTTC
CDR3: CASSQVLAGAAFF

V: TRBV27
D: .
J: TRBJ2-3
size: .
DNA: TGTGCCAGCACCCCCCGGGCGGGGCGGGGTGACACAGATACGCAGTATTTT
CDR3: CASTPRAGRGDTDTQYF

V: TRBV28
D: TRBD2
J: TRBJ2-7
size: .
DNA: TGTGCCAGCAGTAGCGGGAGGGCCCACGAGCAGTACTTC
CDR3: CASSSGRAHEQYF

V: TRBV5-4
D: TRBD1
J: TRBJ1-1
size: .
DNA: TGTGCCAGCAGCGGAGTACAGGGGGCGAACACTGAAGCTTTCTTT
CDR3: CASSGVQGANTEAFF

V: TRBV18
D: .
J: TRBJ1-2
size: few
DNA: TGTGCCAGCTCTTCAACCGGGACAAATCTTAACTATGGCTACACCTTC
CDR3: CASSSTGTNLNYGYTF

V: TRBV6-6
D: .
J: TRBJ1-1
size: few
DNA: TGTGCCAGCAGTTACCCCGGAGGGATGGAAGCTTTCTTT
CDR3: CASSYPGGMEAFF

V: TRBV5-1
D: TRBD2
J: TRBJ2-1
size: few
DNA: TGCGCCAGCAGCATGGCTAGCGGGAGAAGCTGGAATGAGCAGTTCTTC
CDR3: CASSMASGRSWNEQFF

V: TRBV11-3
D: .
J: TRBJ2-2
size: few
DNA: TGTGCCAGCAGCTTAATGGCCGGGGAGCTGTTTTTT
CDR3: CASSLMAGELFF

V: TRBV11-3
D: TRBD1
J: TRBJ2-7
size: few
DNA: TGTGCCAGCAGCTTAGGGGGACAGTCCTACGAGCAGTACTTC
CDR3: CASSLGGQSYEQYF

V: TRBV25-1
D: .
J: TRBJ2-2
size: few
DNA: TGTGCCAGCAGTGACCCCAACAAGGGGGAGCTGTTTTTT
CDR3: CASSDPNKGELFF

V: TRBV7-9
D: .
J: TRBJ1-4
size: few
DNA: TGTGCCAGCAGCTTAGTCCGCCATTCGGATGAAAAACTGTTTTTT
CDR3: CASSLVRHSDEKLFF

V: TRBV6-6
D: .
J: TRBJ1-5
size: few
DNA: TGTGCCAGCAGCGTGGGCGGTCAGCCCCAGCATTTT
CDR3: CASSVGGQPQHF

V: TRBV6-5
D: .
J: TRBJ2-4
size: .
DNA: TGTGCCAGCCAATCTACGGGGGCAGCCAAAAACATTCAGTACTTC
CDR3: CASQSTGAAKNIQYF

V: TRBV7-2
D: TRBD1
J: TRBJ1-5
size: .
DNA: TGTGCCAGCAGCTCGGACAGGGACAATCAGCCCCAGCATTTT
CDR3: CASSSDRDNQPQHF

V: TRBV30
D: TRBD1
J: TRBJ2-7
size: few
DNA: TGTGCCTGGAGCCCCCGACGACAGGGGGCCTACGAGCAGTACTTC
CDR3: CAWSPRRQGAYEQYF

V: TRBV5-4
D: .
J: TRBJ2-7
size: .
DNA: TGTGCCAGCAGCGATATGCGGGGGCTGGCCTACGAGCAGTACTTC
CDR3: CASSDMRGLAYEQYF

V: TRBV11-2
D: .
J: TRBJ2-5
size: .
DNA: TGTGCCAGCAGCTTAGGCCTCCAAGAGACCCAGTACTTC
CDR3: CASSLGLQETQYF

V: TRBV19
D: .
J: TRBJ1-5
size: .
DNA: TGTGCCAGTAGTCGGCAGGGGATGGTTGGCAATCAGCCCCAGCATTTT
CDR3: CASSRQGMVGNQPQHF

V: TRBV28
D: TRBD1
J: TRBJ2-5
size: .
DNA: TGTGCCAGCAGTCGTGAACGGGTGGACAGGGCGCAAGAGACCCAGTACTTC
CDR3: CASSRERVDRAQETQYF

V: TRBV28
D: .
J: TRBJ2-3
size: .
DNA: TGTGCCAGCAGGCCGGACAGAGGGACGCAGTATTTT
CDR3: CASRPDRGTQYF

V: TRBV28
D: TRBD1
J: TRBJ1-1
size: .
DNA: TGTGCCAGCACAGGGGGCACTGAAGCTTTCTTT
CDR3: CASTGGTEAFF

V: TRBV7-3
D: TRBD1
J: TRBJ2-5
size: .
DNA: TGTGCCAGCAGCCGGACAGGAGAGACCCAGTACTTC
CDR3: CASSRTGETQYF

V: TRBV15
D: .
J: TRBJ2-5
size: .
DNA: TGTGCCACCAGCAGAGGGAACGGGGGCCACGCTTTCCAAGAGACCCAGTACTTC
CDR3: CATSRGNGGHAFQETQYF

V: TRBV2
D: TRBD1
J: TRBJ1-6
size: few
DNA: TGTGCCAGCAGTGATCCCCCGGGACAGGGGGCGAATTCACCCCTCCACTTT
CDR3: CASSDPPGQGANSPLHF